The 23 T cell receptor beta chains listed next were all sequenced from one sample in a study of blood T cell repertoires in COVID-19 (TCRdb year 2020). Receptors were amplified or captured by the immunoSEQ multiplex PCR assay. TCRdb's version of the immuneACCESS table is confined to in-frame rearrangements and falls short of the full clone set. An unresolved V gene accounts for under half of the shortfall where checked; the remainder is of unknown origin. The sample table shows under 300,000 clones, and approximately 86% are seen once. The ten largest clones add up to over 6% of the sample. Sequencing was carried out using peripheral blood. These receptors originate from a woman between 65 and 79 years old with active or convalescent COVID-19.

V usage is TRBV27 and J usage is TRBJ2-2; possibly TRBD1 for D (6 bases). This CDR3 region has 13 residues. The germline V gene encodes CDR1 MNHEY and CDR2 SMNVEV (reference sequence). With 5 bases removed from V and 6 bases from J, the gap between germline ends came to 10 bases. The CDR3 nucleotides are TGTGCCAGCAGTATAGCAGGGGCCGGGGAGCTGTTTTTT. The encoded protein is CASSIAGAGELFF.

This clone has only a few counts. V usage is TRBV6-5 and J usage is TRBJ1-5; 7 bases fit TRBD1. Losses at the gene ends were 8 bases for V and 6 bases for J; bases not matched to a gene: 7. CDR1 MNHEY and CDR2 SVGAGI come from the germline V gene. The CDR3 contains 13 residues. DNA of the CDR3: TGTGCCAGCGGAATGACAGGGCTTCAGCCCCAGCATTTT. This sequence encodes CASGMTGLQPQHF.

V and J are TRBV27 and TRBJ1-4; TRBD1 agrees at 7 bases. Losses at the gene ends were 5 bases for V and 8 bases for J; bases not matched to a gene: 8. CDR3 length: 14 residues. Germline CDR1 reads MNHEY; CDR2 reads SMNVEV (reference sequence). CDR3 DNA sequence: TGTGCCAGCAGTCTAGACAGGGTGGGGGAAAAACTGTTTTTT. Protein: CASSLDRVGEKLFF.

The V gene is TRBV2, the J gene TRBJ1-2; 12 bases fit TRBD1. This CDR3 comprises 14 residues. The J segment lost 8 bases and the V segment lost 4 bases, leaving 5 bases of the junction unmatched. Germline CDR1 and CDR2: SNHLY and FYNNEI. CDR3 sequence reads: CASSGGQGAFGYTF. The CDR3 bases are TGTGCCAGCAGTGGGGGACAGGGGGCGTTCGGCTACACCTTC.

The chain links TRBV7-2 to TRBJ1-2, with 7 bases that match TRBD1. The CDR3 runs 14 residues. The junction had 7 bases not matched to a gene; V was cut back by 5 bases and J by 4 bases. CDR1 and CDR2 from the germline V gene are SGHTA and FQGNSA. Here the CDR3 reads CASSPYRDSYGYTF. CDR3 sequence (DNA): TGTGCCAGCAGCCCATACCGGGACAGCTATGGCTACACCTTC.

In this sample, this clone turned up once. For the CDR3, the DNA is TGTGCCAGCAGCCAAGTGGCCGGGAAAGCGACCCAGTACTTC. Translating gives CASSQVAGKATQYF. This rearrangement joins TRBV3-1 (or the pseudogene TRBV3-2) to TRBJ2-5, with a tentative D call TRBD2 (5 bases). The CDR3 has 14 residues. V was shortened by 1 base and J by 7 bases, with 13 bases between the two germline ends. The V gene's germline CDR1 is LGHDT and CDR2 YNNKEL (reference sequence).

CDR3 DNA sequence: TGTGCCAGCAGTCTACTACAGGGGGCAACAGATACGCAGTATTTT. It yields the protein CASSLLQGATDTQYF. This sequence joins TRBV6-2 or TRBV6-3 and TRBJ2-3, with 9 bases that match TRBD1. CDR1 is MNHEY, CDR2 SVGEGT, per germline. There are 15 residues in the CDR3. V lost 5 bases to trimming and J lost 3 bases; unmatched junction nucleotides: 6.

V gene TRBV9 combines with J gene TRBJ2-3; D is perhaps TRBD2 (5 bases). CDR1 and CDR2 (germline): SGDLS, YYNGEE. CDR3 length: 14 residues. The V end lost 3 bases, the J end lost 7 bases, and 15 bases lay between the germline ends. CDR3 bases: TGTGCCAGCAGCGCGGTCGCATCCGGGAATACGCAGTATTTT. Translated, it gives CASSAVASGNTQYF.

In its sample, this clone was seen once. The V and J genes are TRBV5-4 and TRBJ1-2; D gene unclear. With 7 bases removed from V and 8 bases from J, the gap between germline ends came to 6 bases. CDR1 and CDR2 from the germline V gene are SGHNT and YYREEE (reference sequence). The CDR3 covers 9 residues. CDR3 loop: CASVGGYTF. The DNA for the CDR3 is TGTGCCAGCGTCGGGGGCTACACCTTC.

This chain joins TRBV4-2 and TRBJ1-6; D may be TRBD1 (6 bases). The CDR3 covers 15 residues. CDR1 and CDR2 (germline): LGHNA, YNFKEQ. V lost 0 bases to trimming and J lost 11 bases, with 14 bases between them. This CDR3 reads CASSQELQGNPPLHF. CDR3 DNA sequence: TGTGCCAGCAGCCAAGAACTACAGGGAAATCCACCCCTCCACTTT.

The chain recombines TRBV18 with TRBJ2-5, with D possibly matching TRBD2 (6 bases). In germline, CDR1 is KGHSH, CDR2 LQKENI. The CDR3 is 14 residues long. The V end lost 6 bases, the J end lost 2 bases, and 13 bases lay between the germline ends. CDR3 in amino acids: CASSRRREQETQYF. Here the CDR3 DNA reads TGTGCCAGCTCCCGCCGACGGGAGCAAGAGACCCAGTACTTC.

This clone has a handful of counts. The CDR3 here is CASSQARYDRFYEQYF. DNA of the CDR3: TGTGCCAGCAGCCAAGCTCGATATGATCGGTTCTACGAGCAGTACTTC. The rearrangement joins TRBV14 to TRBJ2-7, with D unclear. Looked up from germline, CDR1 is SGHDN and CDR2 is FVKESK. V was trimmed by 1 base and J by 3 bases, leaving 16 bases between them. The CDR3 has 16 amino acids.

The chain joins TRBV5-5 to TRBJ2-7; 8 nucleotides match TRBD1. This CDR3 region has 16 residues. Losses at the gene ends were 5 bases for V and 1 base for J; bases not matched to a gene: 11. From germline, CDR1 is SGHKS and CDR2 YYEKEE (reference sequence). In nucleotides, the CDR3 is TGTGCCAGCAGTTTGACCGGGACAGGTCTTTCCTACGAGCAGTACTTC. As protein: CASSLTGTGLSYEQYF.

The chain recombines TRBV19 with TRBJ1-2, with D uncertain. This CDR3 has 12 residues. Germline V CDR1 and CDR2: LNHDA, SQIVND (reference sequence). V was shortened by 4 bases and J by 8 bases, with 11 bases between the two germline ends. CDR3 DNA sequence: TGTGCCAGTAGTACAGGCCCGGAAGGCTACACCTTC. It codes for CASSTGPEGYTF.

This clone was counted a single time. The chain carries TRBV11-2 and TRBJ1-1; unclear D gene. This CDR3 spans 14 amino acids. V lost 5 bases to trimming and J lost 4 bases, with 14 bases between them. CDR1 is SGHAT, CDR2 FQNNGV, per germline. The CDR3 loop is CASSVLWARTEAFF. CDR3 in DNA: TGTGCCAGCAGCGTCCTTTGGGCGCGCACTGAAGCTTTCTTT.

The chain joins TRBV5-6 to TRBJ1-4, with 8 positions matching TRBD1. Germline V gene data show CDR1 as SGHDT and CDR2 as YYEEEE. Unmatched junction bases numbered 8, after V lost 2 bases and J lost 2 bases. The CDR3 has 17 residues. CDR3 DNA sequence: TGTGCCAGCAGCTTAAGGATTACAGGGGGGACTAATGAAAAACTGTTTTTT. Translated, it gives CASSLRITGGTNEKLFF.

The V and J genes are TRBV12-5 and TRBJ1-5; no definite D call. Germline assignment: CDR1 LGHNT and CDR2 FRNRAP. This CDR3 has 14 residues. V was pared by 6 bases and J by 0 bases, with 9 bases between. Here the CDR3 DNA reads TGTGCTAGTGGGAGGACTGCTAGCAATCAGCCCCAGCATTTT. Translated, it gives CASGRTASNQPQHF.

This clone was seen only a few times. The same CDR3 is also encoded by other DNA sequences in this sample. CDR3 amino acids: CASSSQGGTEAFF. The CDR3 nucleotides read TGTGCCAGCAGTTCCCAGGGAGGAACTGAAGCTTTCTTT. The V and J genes are TRBV6-4 and TRBJ1-1; tentative D call: TRBD1 (5 bases). V was trimmed by 5 bases and J by 5 bases, leaving 12 bases between them. The CDR3 length is 13 residues. Germline V gene lookup returns CDR1 MRHNA and CDR2 SNTAGT.

The chain has TRBV19 and TRBJ2-2, with a weak D call TRBD2 (6 bases). CDR1 is LNHDA and CDR2 is SQIVND in the germline V gene (reference sequence). The CDR3 sequence is 14 residues long. Trimming cost V 1 base and J 3 bases, with 6 bases left between them. CDR3 in DNA: TGTGCCAGTAGTATAGGGAGGGACACCGGGGAGCTGTTTTTT. Its translation: CASSIGRDTGELFF.

The rearrangement joins TRBV7-9 to TRBJ1-2, with D hard to call. The CDR3 totals 14 residues. Germline V CDR1 and CDR2: SEHNR, FQNEAQ (reference sequence). V was cut by 1 base and J by 2 bases, with 8 bases left in between. As DNA, the CDR3 is TGTGCCAGCAGCTTAGACGAGGCCAACTATGGCTACACCTTC. Translation gives CASSLDEANYGYTF.

The chain recombines TRBV10-2 with TRBJ2-7, with 9 bases lining up with TRBD1. Germline V gives CDR1 WSHSY, CDR2 SAAADI. The V and J ends lost 9 bases and 0 bases, in that order; junction bases with no gene match: 6. CDR3 length: 14 residues. The CDR3 sequence: CASCRGQGSYEQYF. The CDR3 DNA reads as TGCGCCAGTTGTAGGGGACAGGGCTCCTACGAGCAGTACTTC.

This rearrangement joins TRBV4-3 to TRBJ2-1, with D maybe TRBD2 (5 bases). This CDR3 region has 17 residues. Germline V gene lookup returns CDR1 LGHNA and CDR2 YSLEER. Trimming removed 1 base from V and 0 bases from J, with 13 bases in between. The CDR3 DNA follows: TGCGCCAGCAGCCAAGGCTCGGGGAGCCTCTCCTACAATGAGCAGTTCTTC. Translating it yields CASSQGSGSLSYNEQFF.

This chain links TRBV5-1 with TRBJ2-7; D call uncertain. CDR1 and CDR2 from the germline V gene are SGHRS and YFSETQ. The V end lost 4 bases, the J end lost 2 bases, and 13 bases lay between the germline ends. This CDR3 region has 14 residues. The CDR3 bases are TGCGCCAGCAGCAGCACCAATCCCCCCTACGAGCAGTACTTC. Protein: CASSSTNPPYEQYF.